The 32 T cell receptor beta chains presented below share a single source sample, sequenced in a study of blood T cell repertoires in COVID-19. Clones were read by immunoSEQ multiplex PCR, and TCRdb kept only the in-frame ones, dropping some. The sample lists fewer than 200,000 clones, roughly 80% seen once, with approximately 12% in the top ten. The specimen was PBMCs or T cells enriched from blood (not recorded which). The source of these receptors is a man in his fifties who had recovered from COVID-19.

The chain recombines TRBV7-9 with TRBJ2-7, with 8 bases fitting TRBD1. Germline V lookup: CDR1 SEHNR, CDR2 FQNEAQ (reference sequence). The CDR3 spans 14 residues. J was trimmed by 0 bases and V by 7 bases; bases with no gene match: 5. The CDR3 spells CASTYTGGSYEQYF. The DNA of the CDR3 is TGTGCCAGCACCTACACAGGGGGCTCCTACGAGCAGTACTTC.

This rearrangement joins TRBV3-1 (or the pseudogene TRBV3-2) to TRBJ1-2; D unclear. Germline V gene lookup returns CDR1 LGHDT and CDR2 YNNKEL (reference sequence). This CDR3 is 15 amino acids long. Trimming pared 4 bases from V and 0 bases from J, leaving 12 bases between. This chain's CDR3 is CASSRQLATNYGYTF. The CDR3 bases are TGTGCCAGCAGCCGCCAGTTGGCAACTAACTATGGCTACACCTTC.

The V and J genes are TRBV6-5 and TRBJ1-1, with D uncertain. V lost 1 base, J lost 6 bases, and 9 bases lay in between. The CDR3 length is 13 residues. CDR1 is MNHEY and CDR2 is SVGAGI in the germline V gene. The chain's CDR3 is CASSYWQTSEAFF. The DNA for the CDR3 is TGTGCCAGCAGTTACTGGCAGACTTCTGAAGCTTTCTTT.

The rearrangement joins TRBV9 to TRBJ2-5; TRBD2 matches at 10 bases. CDR3 length: 16 amino acids. Germline CDR1 reads SGDLS; CDR2 reads YYNGEE. V was pared by 3 bases and J by 5 bases, with 10 bases of the junction left unmatched. The CDR3 DNA sequence: TGTGCCAGCAGCGCAAGCGGGGGGGCAGGGGATGAGACCCAGTACTTC. It specifies CASSASGGAGDETQYF. Complete variable domain (other parts from reference TRBV9 and TRBJ2-5): DSGVTQTPKHLITATGQRVTLRCSPRSGDLSVYWYQQSLDQGLQFLIQYYNGEERAKGNILERFSAQQFPDLHSELNLSSLELGDSALYFCASSASGGAGDETQYFGPGTRLLVL.

The gene calls are TRBV20-1 and TRBJ2-5, with TRBD2 matching over 9 bases. Germline CDR1 DFQATT, CDR2 SNEGSKA (reference sequence). The CDR3 loop spans 14 amino acids. J was trimmed by 2 bases and V by 3 bases; bases with no gene match: 4. The CDR3 DNA reads TGCAGTGCTAGTGGGACTAGCCTGCAAGAGACCCAGTACTTC. As protein: CSASGTSLQETQYF.

The V call is TRBV5-1, the J call TRBJ2-7, with 11 bases aligning to TRBD1. Germline CDR1 and CDR2: SGHRS and YFSETQ. Germline trimming cut 3 bases from V and 5 bases from J; bases unmatched to any gene: 7. The CDR3 runs to 15 residues. The CDR3 reads CASSWTGGAVNEQYF. The CDR3 region has the DNA TGCGCCAGCAGCTGGACAGGGGGCGCCGTCAACGAGCAGTACTTC.

The chain employs TRBV2 and TRBJ1-2; 7 bases line up with TRBD1. The CDR3 contains 13 residues. The germline CDR1 and CDR2 sequences are SNHLY and FYNNEI. The V segment lost 5 bases and the J segment 7 bases; nucleotides outside the gene matches: 7. This chain's CDR3 is CASSSDRVAGYTF. The CDR3 DNA reads TGTGCCAGCAGTTCCGACAGGGTGGCTGGCTACACCTTC.

The gene calls are TRBV6-5 and TRBJ1-2, with 8 bases identical to TRBD1. Losses at the gene ends were 6 bases for V and 8 bases for J; bases not matched to a gene: 8. CDR3 length: 13 amino acids. The V gene's germline CDR1 is MNHEY and CDR2 SVGAGI. DNA for the CDR3: TGTGCCAGCAGCCCAAACAGGGGGTTCGGCTACACCTTC. Its translation is CASSPNRGFGYTF.

CDR3 region: CASSLFQGVGEQYF. The CDR3 DNA follows: TGCGCCAGCAGCTTGTTTCAGGGGGTAGGCGAGCAGTACTTC. V gene TRBV5-1 combines with J gene TRBJ2-7; 7 nucleotides agree with TRBD1. The germline CDR1 and CDR2 sequences are SGHRS and YFSETQ. There are 14 residues in the CDR3. The ends lost 1 base at V and 6 bases at J; junction bases unmatched: 7.

The chain joins TRBV30 to TRBJ1-5; 7 nucleotides line up with TRBD1. CDR3 length equals 15 residues. CDR1 GTSNPN and CDR2 SVGIG come from the germline V gene (reference sequence). The trim removed 0 bases at V and 4 bases at J, leaving 6 bases unmatched. CDR3 nucleotide sequence: TGTGCCTGGAGTGTAGGGGGACAGCCGAATCAGCCCCAGCATTTT. Protein product: CAWSVGGQPNQPQHF. Looking up the rest from reference TRBV30 and TRBJ1-5 gives the full variable domain: SQTIHQWPATLVQPVGSPLSLECTVEGTSNPNLYWYRQAAGRGLQLLFYSVGIGQISSEVPQNLSASRPQDRQFILSSKKLLLSDSGFYLCAWSVGGQPNQPQHFGDGTRLSIL.

In this sample, this clone turned up once. J is TRBJ2-3 and V is TRBV5-1; 7 nucleotides line up with TRBD1. Germline values: CDR1 SGHRS, CDR2 YFSETQ. The junction had 5 bases not matched to a gene; V was cut back by 3 bases and J by 1 base. This CDR3 has 15 residues. CDR3 residues: CASSSGGRGTDTQYF. For the CDR3, the DNA is TGCGCCAGCAGCTCAGGGGGTCGAGGCACAGATACGCAGTATTTT.

This clone was seen more than once but under ten times. The V gene is TRBV7-8, the J gene TRBJ2-2; a weak D match, TRBD2 (5 bases). Germline CDR1 SGHVS, CDR2 FQNEAQ. The V and J ends lost 5 bases and 5 bases respectively, with 18 bases between them. This CDR3 region has 16 residues. CDR3 DNA: TGTGCCAGCAGCCAGCGGACTCCATTGGGGACCGGGGAGCTGTTTTTT. Translation gives CASSQRTPLGTGELFF.

The V and J genes are TRBV6-4 and TRBJ2-5, with D perhaps matching TRBD2 (7 bases). V lost 4 bases to trimming and J lost 4 bases, with 16 bases between them. The CDR3 has 15 amino acids. The germline V gene has CDR1 MRHNA and CDR2 SNTAGT. The CDR3 sequence: CASSVRGGLGETQYF. The DNA for the CDR3 is TGTGCCAGCAGTGTAAGGGGGGGCCTCGGAGAGACCCAGTACTTC.

The genes are TRBV5-1 and TRBJ2-5; maybe TRBD1 (5 bases). V was trimmed by 1 base and J by 5 bases, leaving 9 bases between them. Germline V lookup: CDR1 SGHRS, CDR2 YFSETQ. This CDR3 comprises 13 residues. The CDR3 DNA reads as TGCGCCAGCAGCTTGTTGGGGCAGGAGACCCAGTACTTC. Its protein is CASSLLGQETQYF.

The chain has TRBV7-9 and TRBJ2-7; 12 bases align to TRBD2. CDR1 and CDR2 from the germline V gene are SEHNR and FQNEAQ (reference sequence). V shed 4 bases and J 3 bases; nucleotides not matched to a gene: 4. The CDR3 runs 15 residues. This CDR3 reads CASSSPSGGDYEQYF. The CDR3 region has the DNA TGTGCCAGCAGCTCCCCTAGCGGGGGGGACTACGAGCAGTACTTC.

This clone was seen only once. The rearrangement joins TRBV19 to TRBJ2-3; no reliable D call. Germline values: CDR1 LNHDA, CDR2 SQIVND (reference sequence). The V end was cut by 6 bases, the J end by 0 bases, with 7 bases between. The CDR3 loop spans 13 amino acids. The CDR3 spells CASRSSSTDTQYF. The DNA of the CDR3 is TGTGCCAGTAGGTCGTCTAGCACAGATACGCAGTATTTT. Together with reference TRBV19 and TRBJ2-3, the CDR3 gives the full variable domain: DGGITQSPKYLFRKEGQNVTLSCEQNLNHDAMYWYRQDPGQGLRLIYYSQIVNDFQKGDIAEGYSVSREKKESFPLTVTSAQKNPTAFYLCASRSSSTDTQYFGPGTRLTVL.

The chain employs TRBV18 and TRBJ1-5, with 7 bases lining up with TRBD1. Germline-derived CDR1 and CDR2 are KGHSH and LQKENI. The V segment lost 4 bases and the J segment 0 bases; nucleotides outside the gene matches: 0. The CDR3 is 14 residues long. The CDR3 coding sequence is TGTGCCAGCTCACGGGACAGTAGCAATCAGCCCCAGCATTTT. It codes for CASSRDSSNQPQHF.

As DNA, the CDR3 is TGCGCCAGCAGCCCGGGGGCGGGACAGGCATCCAATGAGCAGTTCTTC. This gives the protein CASSPGAGQASNEQFF. The rearrangement uses TRBV5-1 and TRBJ2-1; TRBD1 matches 8 bases. Germline CDR1 SGHRS, CDR2 YFSETQ. Trimming at V came to 4 bases and at J to 6 bases, leaving 12 bases not matched to a gene. The CDR3 is 16 residues long.

J is TRBJ1-1 and V is TRBV28; no definite D call. Germline assignment: CDR1 MDHEN and CDR2 SYDVKM. V was pared by 6 bases and J by 0 bases, with 11 bases between. This CDR3 has 14 residues. CDR3 nucleotides: TGTGCCAGCAGCGCGTCAGGCATGAACACTGAAGCTTTCTTT. This codes for CASSASGMNTEAFF. The full variable domain, with the rest looked up from reference TRBV28 and TRBJ1-1, is DVKVTQSSRYLVKRTGEKVFLECVQDMDHENMFWYRQDPGLGLRLIYFSYDVKMKEKGDIPEGYSVSREKKERFSLILESASTNQTSMYLCASSASGMNTEAFFGQGTRLTVV.

The CDR3, as DNA: TGTGCCAGCAGCTTGGTCGGGGGGAGCTCCTACGAGCAGTACTTC. Translation: CASSLVGGSSYEQYF. V gene TRBV5-5 combines with J gene TRBJ2-7; TRBD2 agrees at 7 bases. With 0 bases clipped from V and 0 bases from J, the junction kept 3 bases outside the gene matches. There are 15 residues in the CDR3. The germline CDR1 and CDR2 sequences are SGHKS and YYEKEE (reference sequence).

Turning to this clone: The germline gene is not matched at one end of the junction; a read error may be the cause. This chain joins TRBV15 and TRBJ1-2; maybe TRBD1 (6 bases). The CDR3 is made up of 15 amino acids. Germline loops: CDR1 LNHNV, CDR2 YYDKDF (reference sequence). CDR3 nucleotides: TGTGCCACCAGCAGAGATCTCCAGGGGAACTCTGGCTACACCTTC. This codes for CATSRDLQGNSGYTF.

This rearrangement joins TRBV10-2 to TRBJ2-7; maybe TRBD2 (5 bases). The CDR3 extends over 13 amino acids. V was trimmed by 6 bases and J by 3 bases, leaving 12 bases between them. Looked up from germline, CDR1 is WSHSY and CDR2 is SAAADI. CDR3 protein: CASRKDRGYEQYF. CDR3 coding DNA: TGCGCCAGCAGGAAAGATCGGGGCTACGAGCAGTACTTC.

The gene calls are TRBV7-2 and TRBJ1-5; D gene unclear. Germline V gene lookup returns CDR1 SGHTA and CDR2 FQGNSA. V lost 5 bases, J lost 7 bases, and 15 bases lay in between. The CDR3 is 14 amino acids. CDR3 sequence reads: CASSPDQVWQPQHF. The CDR3 DNA reads TGTGCCAGCAGCCCGGATCAGGTTTGGCAGCCCCAGCATTTT. Using reference TRBV7-2 and TRBJ1-5 for the parts outside the CDR3, the full variable domain is GAGVSQSPSNKVTEKGKDVELRCDPISGHTALYWYRQSLGQGLEFLIYFQGNSAPDKSGLPSDRFSAERTGGSVSTLTIQRTQQEDSAVYLCASSPDQVWQPQHFGDGTRLSIL.

This chain links TRBV2 with TRBJ1-6, with a possible D match to TRBD1 (6 bases). The germline gives CDR1 SNHLY, CDR2 FYNNEI. V lost 6 bases and J lost 9, with 9 bases in between. The CDR3 totals 12 residues. CDR3 in amino acids: CASRGDISPLHF. CDR3 DNA: TGTGCCAGCAGGGGGGACATTTCACCCCTCCACTTT. The full variable domain, rest sourced from reference TRBV2 and TRBJ1-6, is EPEVTQTPSHQVTQMGQEVILRCVPISNHLYFYWYRQILGQKVEFLVSFYNNEISEKSEIFDDQFSVERPDGSNFTLKIRSTKLEDSAMYFCASRGDISPLHFGNGTRLTVT.

The chain couples TRBV7-2 to TRBJ1-2; D may be TRBD1 (6 bases). The CDR3 is 13 residues long. Germline-derived CDR1 and CDR2 are SGHTA and FQGNSA. V dropped 0 bases and J dropped 6 bases, with 8 bases sitting between them. The CDR3, as DNA: TGTGCCAGCAGCTTAGCGGGGGCAAATGGCTACACCTTC. Residues: CASSLAGANGYTF.

V is TRBV9 and J is TRBJ1-5; the D is unclear. This CDR3 has 13 residues. V lost 0 bases to trimming and J lost 7 bases, with 8 bases between them. Germline CDR1 reads SGDLS; CDR2 reads YYNGEE. The CDR3 DNA sequence: TGTGCCAGCAGCGTAGAAGGAGGGCAGCCCCAGCATTTT. Protein sequence: CASSVEGGQPQHF.

This clone showed up just a few times. The V and J genes are TRBV4-1 and TRBJ2-7, with D possibly TRBD2 on 6 matching bases. From germline, CDR1 is MGHRA and CDR2 YSYEKL. The CDR3 covers 15 residues. V gave up 0 bases and J gave up 5 bases, with 14 bases separating them. The CDR3 DNA is TGCGCCAGCAGCCAAGATCGGGGACGCGGGGACGAGCAGTACTTC. Translating it yields CASSQDRGRGDEQYF.

The rearrangement links TRBV3-1 (or the pseudogene TRBV3-2) to TRBJ2-4, with 11 bases identical to TRBD1. Trimming took 4 bases from V and 0 from J; bases not matched to a gene: 8. This CDR3 has 18 amino acids. The germline V gene encodes CDR1 LGHDT and CDR2 YNNKEL (reference sequence). The CDR3 region is CASSRGQGALLAKNIQYF. The CDR3 coding sequence is TGTGCCAGCAGCCGAGGACAGGGGGCCCTTCTAGCCAAAAACATTCAGTACTTC.

The rearrangement joins TRBV2 to TRBJ1-3, with 8 positions matching TRBD1. CDR3 length: 16 amino acids. J gave up 1 base and V 8 bases, and 10 bases lay outside the gene matches. The germline V gene encodes CDR1 SNHLY and CDR2 FYNNEI. CDR3 loop: CASVTGGKGSGNTIYF. In nucleotides, the CDR3 is TGTGCCAGCGTAACAGGGGGAAAGGGTTCTGGAAACACCATATATTTT.

The rearrangement links TRBV19 to TRBJ1-5; maybe TRBD1 (6 bases). This CDR3 comprises 15 residues. V was shortened by 6 bases and J by 0 bases, with 12 bases between the two germline ends. From germline, CDR1 is LNHDA and CDR2 SQIVND (reference sequence). The CDR3 sequence: CASSPGHRSNQPQHF. DNA of the CDR3: TGTGCCAGTAGCCCGGGACACCGTAGCAATCAGCCCCAGCATTTT.

This clone appeared a single time. The chain employs TRBV19 and TRBJ1-2, with TRBD1 matching 9 bases. Per the germline V gene, CDR1 is LNHDA and CDR2 is SQIVND (reference sequence). With 6 bases clipped from V and 7 bases from J, the junction kept 6 bases outside the gene matches. The CDR3 length is 13 residues. CDR3 DNA sequence: TGTGCCAGTAGCCTCACAGGGGGCACTGGCTACACCTTC. Translated: CASSLTGGTGYTF.

V is TRBV5-1 and J is TRBJ1-1; no definite D call. V gave up 0 bases and J gave up 5 bases, with 5 bases separating them. This CDR3 spans 12 amino acids. CDR1 and CDR2 from the germline V gene are SGHRS and YFSETQ. The CDR3 DNA is TGCGCCAGCAGCTTGGGTCGGACTGAAGCTTTCTTT. Residues: CASSLGRTEAFF.